Sequencing of this TCR beta chain was carried out in a study of CD8 T cell repertoires and HIV-1 epitope variants (dated by TCRdb to the early 2020s). For the wider study: In separate culture wells, T cells were stimulated with each of twenty-five peptides that represented autologous and known Gag and Nef epitope variants. Using the EasySep Human T Cell Enrichment Kit, T cells were enriched and then co-cultured with an equal number of autologous T cell-negative cells acting as antigen-presenting cells. A total of over 65 T cell cultures were run, with each culture condition done in triplicate except for one peptide, which was done in duplicate. Cultures ran for 9 to 10 days in IMDM with gentamicin, with half-media changes on days 3 and 7 adding IL-2, IL-7 and IL-15. An aliquot of 1M T cells was saved as an uncultured baseline condition, separate from the roughly 80 T cell cultures. Three Gag epitope families and Nef HW9 and YT9 were included among the tested epitopes. The control conditions were a CMV, EBV and flu peptide pool, the Ebola AY9 epitope as a negative control, and a well with no peptide. Beyond this particular receptor, the publication reports: Several clonotypes recognized the Nef KF9 family and one clonotype recognized the HW9 family, while no responses were seen to the TAALDMSHF plasma variant. Under ten antigen-specific TCR beta clonotypes were identified, and six of them appeared cross-reactive for autologous or known escape epitope variants. The assay identified only TCR beta chains and indicated proliferation to antigen, not T cell function or cytokine profile.

On this clone itself: Its antigen target is currently unknown. No quality values exist for individual bases; no much larger clone is one base distant.

Deletion took 5 bases off V and 4 bases off J, with a span of 17 bases between the germline ends. The germline V gene encodes CDR1 SGHVS and CDR2 FQNEAQ. Inclusive of the bounding cysteine and phenylalanine, the CDR3 is 15 residues long. The CDR3 DNA has 45 bases and is translated from base 1. The EasySep Human CD8+ T Cell Enrichment Kit was used on day 10 to isolate CD8+ T cells from every culture. TCR beta CDR3 regions were sequenced at survey depth on the immunoSEQ platform. The QIAamp DNA micro kit was used to extract genomic DNA from every cultured and uncultured CD8+ T cell population. In the authors' own workflow: Samples with under 5,000 productive reads were excluded, and this exclusion removed about 7% of the roughly 80 HIV peptide-stimulated cultures. Sequences were trimmed to CDR3 by a MANAFEST web app, and nonproductive sequences, CDR3s under 5 amino acids, and sequences not starting with C or ending with F/W were removed. Clonotypes were classified as antigen-specific only if expansion was observed in at least 2 of 3 replicates versus the no-peptide control at FDR 0.01, only within one epitope family. A frequency at least fivefold higher than in wells stimulated with peptides from other epitope families was additionally required for specific clonotypes. TCRdb took this table from immuneACCESS and kept in-frame rearrangements with V and J called. Such tables lack part of the clones; where checked against another copy, unresolved V genes explain under half of the gap, and the rest is unexplained. V and J calls and clone size are as listed in that table; D and trimming were resolved from the DNA. For this sample the table gives about 4,800 clones, of which about 66% were detected only once. The ten largest account for around two fifths of the sample.

The clonotype was recovered from a male donor with HIV. The V and J genes are TRBV7-8 and TRBJ1-2; TRBD1 could be the D gene, as 5 bases match. The sequenced sample consisted of cultured CD8+ T cells derived from PBMCs. The sequenced DNA is TGTGCCAGCAGCCCTGCGGGGCGACGAAGCTATGGCTACACCTTC. It encodes CASSPAGRRSYGYTF.